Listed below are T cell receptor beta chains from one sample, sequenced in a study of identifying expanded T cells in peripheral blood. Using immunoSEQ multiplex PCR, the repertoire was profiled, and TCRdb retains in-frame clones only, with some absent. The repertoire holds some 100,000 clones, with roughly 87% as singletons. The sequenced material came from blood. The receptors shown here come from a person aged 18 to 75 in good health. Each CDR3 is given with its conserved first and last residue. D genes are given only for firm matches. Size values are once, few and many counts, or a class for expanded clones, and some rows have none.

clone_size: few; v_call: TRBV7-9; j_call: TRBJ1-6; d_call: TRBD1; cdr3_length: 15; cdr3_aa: CASSFWDREESPLHF; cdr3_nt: TGTGCCAGCAGCTTTTGGGACAGGGAAGAATCACCCCTCCACTTT
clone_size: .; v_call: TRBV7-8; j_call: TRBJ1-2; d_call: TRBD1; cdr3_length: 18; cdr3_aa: CASSFPWGQRGKLYGYTF; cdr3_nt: TGTGCCAGCAGCTTTCCCTGGGGACAGCGGGGTAAACTATATGGCTACACCTTC
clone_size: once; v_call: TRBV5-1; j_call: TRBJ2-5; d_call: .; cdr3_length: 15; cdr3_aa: CASSVTNGVKETQYF; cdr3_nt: TGCGCCAGCAGCGTGACCAACGGGGTAAAAGAGACCCAGTACTTC
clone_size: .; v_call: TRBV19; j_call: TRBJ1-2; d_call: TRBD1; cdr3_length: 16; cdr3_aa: CASSTIGQDSNYGYTF; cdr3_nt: TGTGCCAGTAGTACGATCGGACAGGATAGTAACTATGGCTACACCTTC
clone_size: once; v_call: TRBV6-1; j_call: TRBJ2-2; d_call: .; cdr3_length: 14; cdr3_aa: CASIGRWGTGELFF; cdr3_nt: TGTGCCAGCATCGGCAGGTGGGGAACCGGGGAGCTGTTTTTT
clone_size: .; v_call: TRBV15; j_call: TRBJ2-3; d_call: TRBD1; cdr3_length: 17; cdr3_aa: CATSISGTGRVTDTQYF; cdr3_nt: TGTGCCACCAGCATTTCGGGGACAGGGCGAGTGACAGATACGCAGTATTTT
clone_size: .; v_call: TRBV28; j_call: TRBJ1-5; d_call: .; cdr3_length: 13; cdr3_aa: CASSFFANQPQHF; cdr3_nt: TGTGCCAGCAGTTTTTTTGCCAATCAGCCCCAGCATTTT
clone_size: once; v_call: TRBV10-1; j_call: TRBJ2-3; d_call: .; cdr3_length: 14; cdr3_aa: CASSESGGPDTQYF; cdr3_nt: TGCGCCAGCAGTGAGTCGGGGGGCCCAGATACGCAGTATTTT
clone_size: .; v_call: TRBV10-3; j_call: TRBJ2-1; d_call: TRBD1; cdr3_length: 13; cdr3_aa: CAITGTGFDEQFF; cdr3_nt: TGTGCCATCACGGGGACAGGGTTCGATGAGCAGTTCTTC
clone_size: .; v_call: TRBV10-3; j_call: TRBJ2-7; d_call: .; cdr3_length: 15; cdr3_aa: CAIRPAGTRSYEQYF; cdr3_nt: TGTGCCATCAGGCCAGCCGGGACACGGTCCTACGAGCAGTACTTC
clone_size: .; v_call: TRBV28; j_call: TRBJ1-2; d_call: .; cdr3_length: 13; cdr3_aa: CASTPVSDSGYTF; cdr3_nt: TGTGCCAGCACTCCCGTTTCGGACAGTGGCTACACCTTC
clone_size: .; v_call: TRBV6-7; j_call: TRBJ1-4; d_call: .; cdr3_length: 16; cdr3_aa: CASRARMRRAGEKLFF; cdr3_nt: TGTGCCAGCAGGGCGCGGATGCGCCGCGCAGGTGAAAAACTGTTTTTT
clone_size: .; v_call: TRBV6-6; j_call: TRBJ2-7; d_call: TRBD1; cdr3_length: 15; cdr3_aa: CASSYSPGGVHEQYF; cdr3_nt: TGTGCCAGCAGTTACTCCCCAGGGGGTGTCCACGAGCAGTACTTC
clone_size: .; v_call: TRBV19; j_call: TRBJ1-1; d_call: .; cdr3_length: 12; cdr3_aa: CASSIGNTEAFF; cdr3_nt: TGTGCCAGTAGTATAGGGAACACTGAAGCTTTCTTT
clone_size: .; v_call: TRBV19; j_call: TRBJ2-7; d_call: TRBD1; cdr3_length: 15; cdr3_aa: CASSTGTGAVYEQYF; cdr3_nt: TGTGCCAGTAGTACAGGGACAGGGGCCGTATACGAGCAGTACTTC
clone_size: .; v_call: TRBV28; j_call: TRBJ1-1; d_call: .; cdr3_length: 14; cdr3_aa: CASSFGTEGTEAFF; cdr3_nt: TGTGCCAGCAGTTTCGGGACGGAGGGCACTGAAGCTTTCTTT
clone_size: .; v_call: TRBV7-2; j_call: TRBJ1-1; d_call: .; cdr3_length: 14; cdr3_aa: CASSLGTANTEAFF; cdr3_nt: TGTGCCAGCAGCTTAGGGACAGCGAACACTGAAGCTTTCTTT
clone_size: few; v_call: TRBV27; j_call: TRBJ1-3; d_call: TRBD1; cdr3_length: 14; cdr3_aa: CASSPGTAGNTIYF; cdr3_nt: TGTGCCAGCAGCCCTGGGACAGCTGGAAACACCATATATTTT
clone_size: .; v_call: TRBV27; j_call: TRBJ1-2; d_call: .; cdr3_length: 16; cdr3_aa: CASSLGRDGGLNGYTF; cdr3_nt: TGTGCCAGCAGTTTAGGACGGGACGGCGGATTAAATGGCTACACCTTC
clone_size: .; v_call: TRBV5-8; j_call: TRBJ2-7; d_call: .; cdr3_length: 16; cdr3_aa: CASSFPIHFGDYEQYF; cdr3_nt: TGTGCCAGCAGCTTTCCGATCCACTTTGGGGACTACGAGCAGTACTTC
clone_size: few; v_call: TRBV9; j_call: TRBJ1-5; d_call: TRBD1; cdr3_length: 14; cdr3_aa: CASSRGQINQPQHF; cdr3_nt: TGTGCCAGCAGCCGGGGACAGATCAATCAGCCCCAGCATTTT
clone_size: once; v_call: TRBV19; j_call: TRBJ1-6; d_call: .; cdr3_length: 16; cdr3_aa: CASSRVDREDNSPLHF; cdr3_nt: TGTGCCAGTAGTCGCGTGGACCGAGAGGATAATTCACCCCTCCACTTT
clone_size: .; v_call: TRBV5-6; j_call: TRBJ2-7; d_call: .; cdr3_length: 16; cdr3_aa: CASSRSWGLGTYEQYF; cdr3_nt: TGTGCCAGCAGCCGCTCTTGGGGGCTTGGGACCTACGAGCAGTACTTC
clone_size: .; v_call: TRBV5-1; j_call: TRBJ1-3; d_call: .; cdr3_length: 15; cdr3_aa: CASSLAGADGNTIYF; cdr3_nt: TGCGCCAGCAGCTTGGCTGGGGCAGATGGAAACACCATATATTTT
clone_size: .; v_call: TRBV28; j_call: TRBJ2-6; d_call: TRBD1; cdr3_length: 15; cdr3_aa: CASSLTGAGANVLTF; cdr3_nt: TGTGCCAGCAGTTTGACAGGGGCTGGGGCCAACGTCCTGACTTTC
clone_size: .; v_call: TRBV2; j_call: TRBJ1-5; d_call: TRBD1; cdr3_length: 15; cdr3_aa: CASSDRDRYNQPQHF; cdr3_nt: TGTGCCAGCAGTGACCGGGACAGGTACAATCAGCCCCAGCATTTT
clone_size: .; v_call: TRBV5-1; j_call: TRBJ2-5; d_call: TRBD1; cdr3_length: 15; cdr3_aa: CASSLVDRIFGTQYF; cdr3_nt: TGCGCCAGCAGCTTGGTGGACAGGATCTTCGGGACCCAGTACTTC
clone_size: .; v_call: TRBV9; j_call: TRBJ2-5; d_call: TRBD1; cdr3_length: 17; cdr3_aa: CASSVGDRPSKGETQYF; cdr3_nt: TGTGCCAGCAGCGTAGGGGACAGGCCGTCCAAGGGAGAGACCCAGTACTTC
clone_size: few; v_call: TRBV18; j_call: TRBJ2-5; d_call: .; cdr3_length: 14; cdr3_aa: CASSAGLTGETQYF; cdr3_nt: TGTGCCAGCTCAGCAGGGTTGACTGGAGAGACCCAGTACTTC
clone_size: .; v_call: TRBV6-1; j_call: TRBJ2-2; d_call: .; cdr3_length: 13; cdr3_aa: CASVVPVPGELFF; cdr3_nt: TGTGCCAGCGTTGTTCCCGTCCCCGGGGAGCTGTTTTTT
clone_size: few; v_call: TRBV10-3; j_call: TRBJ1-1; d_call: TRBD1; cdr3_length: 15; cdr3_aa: CAISEDRAANTEAFF; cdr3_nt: TGTGCCATCAGTGAAGACAGGGCTGCGAACACTGAAGCTTTCTTT
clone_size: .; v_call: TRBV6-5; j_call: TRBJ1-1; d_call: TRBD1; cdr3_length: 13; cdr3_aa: CASSRQGDTEAFF; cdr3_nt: TGTGCCAGCAGCAGACAGGGGGACACTGAAGCTTTCTTT
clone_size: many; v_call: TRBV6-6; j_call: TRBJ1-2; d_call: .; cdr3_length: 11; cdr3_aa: CASSSRDGYTF; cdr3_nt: TGTGCCAGCAGTTCCAGGGATGGCTACACCTTC
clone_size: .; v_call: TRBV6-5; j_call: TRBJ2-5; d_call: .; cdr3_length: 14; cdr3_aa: CASSYGLTGETQYF; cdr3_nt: TGTGCCAGCAGTTACGGTCTCACCGGGGAGACCCAGTACTTC
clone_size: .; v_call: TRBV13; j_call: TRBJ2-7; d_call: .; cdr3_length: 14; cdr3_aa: CASSLGRGAYEQYF; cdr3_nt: TGTGCCAGCAGCTTAGGGAGGGGGGCCTACGAGCAGTACTTC
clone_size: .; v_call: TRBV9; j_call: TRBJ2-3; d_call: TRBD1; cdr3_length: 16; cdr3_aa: CASSPRGQGGADTQYF; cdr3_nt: TGTGCCAGCAGCCCCCGCGGACAGGGCGGAGCAGATACGCAGTATTTT
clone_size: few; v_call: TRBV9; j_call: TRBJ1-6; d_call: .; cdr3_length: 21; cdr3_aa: CASSVSRDGGVGRSANSPLHF; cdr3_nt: TGTGCCAGCAGCGTGAGCCGGGACGGCGGGGTCGGGAGATCCGCTAATTCACCCCTCCACTTT
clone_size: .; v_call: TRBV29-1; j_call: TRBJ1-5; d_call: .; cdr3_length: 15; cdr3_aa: CSVEDPTGRREPQHF; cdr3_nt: TGCAGCGTTGAAGACCCGACGGGCCGTCGCGAGCCCCAGCATTTT
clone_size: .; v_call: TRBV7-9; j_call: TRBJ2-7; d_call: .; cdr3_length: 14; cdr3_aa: CASSLQGILHEQYF; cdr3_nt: TGTGCCAGCTCCTTGCAGGGTATCCTCCACGAGCAGTACTTC
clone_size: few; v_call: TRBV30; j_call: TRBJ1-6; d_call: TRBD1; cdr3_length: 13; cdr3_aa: CAWSVQGDSPLHF; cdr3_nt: TGTGCCTGGAGTGTTCAGGGGGATTCACCCCTCCACTTT
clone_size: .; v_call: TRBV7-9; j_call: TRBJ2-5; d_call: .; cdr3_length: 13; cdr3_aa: CASSSTREETQYF; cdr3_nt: TGTGCCAGCAGCTCTACTAGGGAAGAGACCCAGTACTTC
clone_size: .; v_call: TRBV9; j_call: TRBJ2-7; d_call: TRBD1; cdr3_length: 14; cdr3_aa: CASSRGGGTYEQYF; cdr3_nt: TGTGCCAGCAGCCGAGGGGGCGGCACCTACGAGCAGTACTTC